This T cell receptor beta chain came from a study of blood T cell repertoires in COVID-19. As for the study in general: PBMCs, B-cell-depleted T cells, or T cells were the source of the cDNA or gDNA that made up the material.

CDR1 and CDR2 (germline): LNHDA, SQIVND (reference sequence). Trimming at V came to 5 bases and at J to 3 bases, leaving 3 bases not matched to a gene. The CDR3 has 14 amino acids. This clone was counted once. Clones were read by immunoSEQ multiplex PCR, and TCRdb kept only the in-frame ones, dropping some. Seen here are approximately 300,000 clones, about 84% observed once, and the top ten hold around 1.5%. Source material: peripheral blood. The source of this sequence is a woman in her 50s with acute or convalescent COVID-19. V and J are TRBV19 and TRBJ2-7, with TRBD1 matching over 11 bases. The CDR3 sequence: CASSGGTGGYEQYF. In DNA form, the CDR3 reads TGTGCCAGTAGTGGAGGGACAGGGGGCTACGAGCAGTACTTC. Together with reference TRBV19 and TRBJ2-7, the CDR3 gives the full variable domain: DGGITQSPKYLFRKEGQNVTLSCEQNLNHDAMYWYRQDPGQGLRLIYYSQIVNDFQKGDIAEGYSVSREKKESFPLTVTSAQKNPTAFYLCASSGGTGGYEQYFGPGTRLTVT.